What follows describes a single TCR beta chain. This entry is derived from a study of blood T cells in healthy people across ages. A second about 7 to 12 cycle PCR used barcoded and J-beta primers. TCRdb itself ran the 5' RACE reads through MiXCR, one entry per CDR3 protein. The sample yields about 620,000 distinct CDR3 sequences, roughly 21% seen once. The TCR sequence derives from a man between 70 and 80 years old in good health. Source material: blood.

CDR3 DNA: TGTGCCAGCAGCTTAGATACAGGGAGGGCTGAAGCTTTCTTT. It is translated as CASSLDTGRAEAFF. The V call is TRBV7-2, the J call TRBJ1-1; D may be TRBD1 (6 bases). The germline gives CDR1 SGHTA, CDR2 FQGNSA. V shed 1 base and J shed 6 bases, with 12 bases lying between them. CDR3 size: 14 residues.